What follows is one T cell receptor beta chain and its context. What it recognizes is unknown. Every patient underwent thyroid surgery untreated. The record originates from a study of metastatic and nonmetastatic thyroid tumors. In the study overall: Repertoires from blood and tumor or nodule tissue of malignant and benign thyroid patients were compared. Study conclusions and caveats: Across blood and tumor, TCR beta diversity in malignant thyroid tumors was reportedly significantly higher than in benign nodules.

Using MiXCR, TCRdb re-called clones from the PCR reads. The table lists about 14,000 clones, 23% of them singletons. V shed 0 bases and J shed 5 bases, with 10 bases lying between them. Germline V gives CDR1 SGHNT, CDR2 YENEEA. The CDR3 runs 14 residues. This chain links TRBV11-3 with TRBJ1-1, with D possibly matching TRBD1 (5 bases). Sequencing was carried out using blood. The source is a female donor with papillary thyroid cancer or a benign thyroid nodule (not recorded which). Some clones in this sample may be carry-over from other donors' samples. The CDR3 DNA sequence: TGTGCCAGCAGCTTAGAAGATCAGGGTACTGAAGCTTTCTTT. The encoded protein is CASSLEDQGTEAFF.